In its sample, the clone carrying this TCR beta chain was seen a few times. What it binds is unknown. The use of a sample-barcoded 5' primer and a J-beta primer mix characterized a second PCR of roughly 6 to 11 cycles. TCRdb processed the 5' RACE reads anew with MiXCR; each CDR3 protein has one entry. In the table there are just under 900,000 distinct CDR3 sequences, under 30% of which are singletons. The data stem from a study of blood T cells in healthy people across ages. Study-level points and caveats: Roughly linearly, TCR beta diversity per million T cells fell as age increased.

The TCR sequence derives from an elderly woman in good health. The sequencing input was blood.

Here the CDR3 reads CASSYRTKNIQYF. CDR3 bases: TGTGCCAGCAGTTACCGGACCAAAAACATTCAGTACTTC. This chain connects TRBV6-6 to TRBJ2-4; no clear D. V was cut by 2 bases and J by 2 bases, with 4 bases left in between. This CDR3 region has 13 residues. The germline gives CDR1 MNHNY, CDR2 SVGAGI (reference sequence).